This T cell receptor (beta chain) came from a study of Ad26.COV2.S vaccination and SARS-CoV-2 variants. Study conclusions and caveats: Possible underestimation of total T cell responses by the TCR breadth and depth analyses was noted. Spike-specific TCR breadth was greater in vaccine than placebo recipients. Participants given vaccine showed non-spike TCR breadth similar to that of placebo recipients. Considerable breadth of spike-specific CD8+ and CD4+ T cell responses has reportedly been documented following vaccination.

Only in-frame clones appear in the TCRdb table, and some are missing; sequencing was by immunoSEQ multiplex PCR. The sample includes approximately 97,000 clones, 60% to 85% of them seen just once. The CDR3 spans 16 residues. With 5 bases clipped from V and 6 bases from J, the junction kept 13 bases outside the gene matches. Germline CDR1 and CDR2: MNHNY and SVGAGI (reference sequence). A remark on this clone: The target antigen is unknown.

The chain is built from TRBV6-6 and TRBJ1-2; 9 nucleotides line up with TRBD1. This specimen consisted of peripheral blood, obtained after recovery from COVID-19. The clonotype comes from a human donor who had recovered from COVID-19. The CDR3 loop reads CASSALQGATPDGYTF. Here the CDR3 DNA reads TGTGCCAGCAGTGCCCTACAGGGGGCCACCCCGGATGGCTACACCTTC.